The 5 T cell receptor beta chains reported below all come from one sample, sequenced in a study of shared clonotypes between healthy human individuals. TCRdb's table, derived via immunoSEQ multiplex PCR, lists solely in-frame clones and lacks some. Counted here are some 2.3 million clones, over 90% occurring once; the ten biggest clones make up about 0.41%. The sample comprised naive CD4+ T cells from PBMCs. This sample's subset: CD45RA+ positively selected. The source is a man aged 18 to 30 in good health. Some clones in this sample may be carry-over from other donors' samples.

V is TRBV6-1 and J is TRBJ2-1; possibly TRBD2 for D (6 bases). V lost 6 bases to trimming and J lost 6 bases, with 18 bases between them. The CDR3 is 15 residues long. Germline CDR1 MNHNS, CDR2 SASEGT. CDR3 sequence: CASSAGPPRGNEQFF. The CDR3, as DNA: TGTGCCAGCAGCGCGGGACCCCCACGTGGCAATGAGCAGTTCTTC.

The sample holds one count of this clone. V and J are TRBV5-1 and TRBJ2-3, with a possible D match to TRBD1 (6 bases). V lost 1 base and J 0 bases, leaving 9 bases between the germline ends. Germline CDR1 and CDR2: SGHRS and YFSETQ. This CDR3 has 15 amino acids. CDR3 sequence reads: CASSLSQGSTDTQYF. CDR3 nucleotides: TGCGCCAGCAGCTTGTCACAGGGAAGCACAGATACGCAGTATTTT.

The chain recombines TRBV28 with TRBJ1-2; 9 positions match TRBD1. Trimming took 6 bases from V and 2 from J; bases not matched to a gene: 4. Germline-derived CDR1 and CDR2 are MDHEN and SYDVKM. The CDR3 covers 14 residues. CDR3 coding DNA: TGTGCCAGCAGGGCCGGGACAGGGAACTATGGCTACACCTTC. Translating gives CASRAGTGNYGYTF.

The V call is TRBV14, the J call TRBJ2-1; 8 nucleotides align to TRBD2. CDR3 length: 18 residues. V lost 3 bases to trimming and J lost 1 base; unmatched junction nucleotides: 11. Germline lookup yields CDR1 SGHDN and CDR2 FVKESK. The CDR3 loop is CASSHAPGLGGSYNEQFF. The CDR3, as DNA: TGTGCCAGCAGCCATGCCCCGGGACTAGGGGGGTCCTACAATGAGCAGTTCTTC.

The chain links TRBV6-1 to TRBJ1-1; no clear D. Per germline, CDR1 MNHNS and CDR2 SASEGT. The V and J ends lost 11 bases and 5 bases respectively, with 21 bases between them. The CDR3 runs 14 residues. CDR3 sequence: CASLGSGDRTEAFF. In nucleotides, the CDR3 is TGTGCCTCGTTAGGTAGTGGGGATAGGACTGAAGCTTTCTTT.